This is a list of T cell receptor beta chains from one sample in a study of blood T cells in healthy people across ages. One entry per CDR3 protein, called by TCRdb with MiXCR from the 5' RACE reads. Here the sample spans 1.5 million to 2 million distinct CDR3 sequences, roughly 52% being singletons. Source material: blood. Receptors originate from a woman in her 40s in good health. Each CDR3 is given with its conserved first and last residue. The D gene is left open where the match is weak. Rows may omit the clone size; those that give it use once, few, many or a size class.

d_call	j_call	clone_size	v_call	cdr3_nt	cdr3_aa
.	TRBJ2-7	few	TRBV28	TGTGCCAGCGGCGAGAGGGACGAGCAGTACTTC	CASGERDEQYF
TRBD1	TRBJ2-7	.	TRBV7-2	TGTGCCAGCAGCTGGGCCGGGACAGGGACCTACGAGCAGTACTTC	CASSWAGTGTYEQYF
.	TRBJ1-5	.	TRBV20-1	TGCAGTGCTAGAGGGGTTTCGGGGTTAGGTCAGCCCCAGCATTTT	CSARGVSGLGQPQHF
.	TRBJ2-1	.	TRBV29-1	TGCAGCGTCCAGGGATCTGGTGGTGTGGGGCAGTTCTTC	CSVQGSGGVGQFF
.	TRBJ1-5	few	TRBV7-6	TGTGCCAGCAGCTTAGGGGACACCCGAAATCAGCCCCAGCATTTT	CASSLGDTRNQPQHF
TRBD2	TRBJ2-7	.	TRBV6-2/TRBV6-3	TGTGCCAGCAGTTACTCTACTAGCGGGGACTCCTACGAGCAGTACTTC	CASSYSTSGDSYEQYF
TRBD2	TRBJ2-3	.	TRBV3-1	TGTGCCAGCAGCCAGGACTGGCGGGGGGGAGATACGCAGTATTTT	CASSQDWRGGDTQYF
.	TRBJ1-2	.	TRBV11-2	TGTGCCAGCAGGAGACCAGGACAGCGATATTTTAACTATGGCTACACCTTC	CASRRPGQRYFNYGYTF
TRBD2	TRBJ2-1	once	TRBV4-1	TGCGCCAGCAGCCAGGGACTAGCGGGGGTCAGTGAGCAGTTCTTC	CASSQGLAGVSEQFF
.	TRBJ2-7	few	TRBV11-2	TGTGCCAGCAGCTCCTGGACAGTCTCCTACGAGCAGTACTTC	CASSSWTVSYEQYF
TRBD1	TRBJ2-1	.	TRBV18	TGTGCCAGCTCACCTTTACAATGGGGACAGGAGAATGAGCAGTTCTTC	CASSPLQWGQENEQFF
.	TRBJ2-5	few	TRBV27	TGTGCCACCGGTCGGATCCAAGAGACCCAGTACTTC	CATGRIQETQYF
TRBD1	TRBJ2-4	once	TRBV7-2	TGTGCCAGCAGCTCATGGACAGGGTTTGGCAAAAACATTCAGTACTTC	CASSSWTGFGKNIQYF
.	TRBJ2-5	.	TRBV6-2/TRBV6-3	TGTGCCGGCAAGTTTGGGTCTCAAGAGACCCAGTACTTC	CAGKFGSQETQYF
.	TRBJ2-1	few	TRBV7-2	TGTGCCAGCAGCTTAGTGGGGACCCCGGCGTTCGGAGAGCAGTTCTTC	CASSLVGTPAFGEQFF
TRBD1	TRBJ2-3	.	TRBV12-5	TGTGCTAGTGGTATGGGGACAGTAGAAACAGATACGCAGTATTTT	CASGMGTVETDTQYF
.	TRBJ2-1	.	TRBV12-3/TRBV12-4	TGTGCCAGCAGTTTAACCGACAATCAGTTCTTC	CASSLTDNQFF
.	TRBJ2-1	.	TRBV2	TGTGCCAGCAGTAGACAGCGGACCTACAATGAGCAGTTCTTC	CASSRQRTYNEQFF
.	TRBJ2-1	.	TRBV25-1	TGTGCCAGCAGAGACAGATATGAGCAGTTCTTC	CASRDRYEQFF
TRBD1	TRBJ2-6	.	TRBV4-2	TGTGCCAGCAGCCAAGCCTCGCGGAAAGGGGGCCTCTCTGGGGCCAACGTCCTGACTTTC	CASSQASRKGGLSGANVLTF
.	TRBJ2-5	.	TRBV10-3	TGTGCCATCAGTGAATATGGAGGGGAGACCCAGTACTTC	CAISEYGGETQYF
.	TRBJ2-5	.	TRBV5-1	TGCGCCAGCAGCCCGCCGGGACTGGATGAGACCCAGTACTTC	CASSPPGLDETQYF
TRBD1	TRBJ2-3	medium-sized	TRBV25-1	TGTGCCAGCAGCCGGGACAGGGAAACAGATACGCAGTATTTT	CASSRDRETDTQYF
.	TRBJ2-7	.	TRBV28	TGTGCCAGCAGTGCTCCGGGGGGCAACTCCTACGAGCAGTACTTC	CASSAPGGNSYEQYF
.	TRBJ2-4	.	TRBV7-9	TGTGCCAACAGCTCCGCTACTGGATTGGAGCAGTACTTC	CANSSATGLEQYF
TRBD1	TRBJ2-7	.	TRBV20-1	TGCAGTGCCAAGAGGGTGGCAGGGGGTGCCGAGCAGTACTTC	CSAKRVAGGAEQYF
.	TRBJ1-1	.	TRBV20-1	TGCAGTGCTAGGTTGGGAGGGAACACTGAAGCTTTCTTT	CSARLGGNTEAFF
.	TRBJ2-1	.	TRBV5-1	TGCGCCAGCAGCGCCCGAGGGGGAGACAATGAGCAGTTCTTC	CASSARGGDNEQFF
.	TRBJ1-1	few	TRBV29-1	TGCAGCGCAGACCTTGGGCCTAACACTGAAGCTTTCTTT	CSADLGPNTEAFF
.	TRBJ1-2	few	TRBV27	TGTGCCAGCGGGGTGACTAACTATGGCTACACCTTC	CASGVTNYGYTF
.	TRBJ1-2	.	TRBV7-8	TGTGCCAGCAGCTCGGGAGGGGGGCGGCATGGCTACACCTTC	CASSSGGGRHGYTF
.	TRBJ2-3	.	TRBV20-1	TGCAGTGCTAGAGATCGGAGTAGCGTCGCCCCCAACCCAACAGATACGCAGTATTTT	CSARDRSSVAPNPTDTQYF
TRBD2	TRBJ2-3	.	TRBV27	TGTGCCAGCAGTCTCCGACCTAGCGGTCTTAGCACAGATACGCAGTATTTT	CASSLRPSGLSTDTQYF
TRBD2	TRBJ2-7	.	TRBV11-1	TGTGCCAGCAGCTTAGGATTTAGCGGGCTCGACTACGAGCAGTACTTC	CASSLGFSGLDYEQYF
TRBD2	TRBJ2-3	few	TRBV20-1	TGCAGTGCTAGGATCCTGCTCGGGGGGAACACAGATACGCAGTATTTT	CSARILLGGNTDTQYF
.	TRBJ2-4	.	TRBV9	TGTGCCAGCAGCGTAGCAGGGTCCAAAAACATTCAGTACTTC	CASSVAGSKNIQYF
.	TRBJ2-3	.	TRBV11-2	TGTGCCAGCAGCCCAACGACTGGAAATACGCAGTATTTT	CASSPTTGNTQYF
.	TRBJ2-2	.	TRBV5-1	TGCGCCAGCAGCTTCCGGAACGGGGAGCTGTTTTTT	CASSFRNGELFF
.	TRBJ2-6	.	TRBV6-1	TGTGCCAGCAGAAACAGGGACTCTGGGGCCAACGTCCTGACTTTC	CASRNRDSGANVLTF
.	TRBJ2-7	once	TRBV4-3	TGCGCCAGCAGCCAAGATACATCACGACAGTCCGGTCGCTACGAGCAGTACTTC	CASSQDTSRQSGRYEQYF
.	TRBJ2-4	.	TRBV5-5	TGTGCCAGCAGCTTGGTACTGTCCGGCGTGCGGGCAGATGTGGAGCAGTACTTC	CASSLVLSGVRADVEQYF
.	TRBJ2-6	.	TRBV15	TGTGCCACCAGACCACAGGGTACTGGGGCCAACGTCCTGACTTTC	CATRPQGTGANVLTF
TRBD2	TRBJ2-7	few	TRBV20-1	TGCAGTGCTAGAGGACTAGCGGGATCCTACGAGCAGTACTTC	CSARGLAGSYEQYF
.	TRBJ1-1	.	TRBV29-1	TGCAGCGTCGACCCCGGGGACACTGAAGCTTTCTTT	CSVDPGDTEAFF
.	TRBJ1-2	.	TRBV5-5	TGTGCCAGCAGCTTGGCCTTCAGTGGCTATGGCTACACCTTC	CASSLAFSGYGYTF
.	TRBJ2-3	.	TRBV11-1	TGTGCCAGCAGCCCAAGAATGGACAGAGCACCAGATACGCAGTATTTT	CASSPRMDRAPDTQYF
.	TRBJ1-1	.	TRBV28	TGTGCCAGCACGCGTCGGATGAACACTGAAGCTTTCTTT	CASTRRMNTEAFF
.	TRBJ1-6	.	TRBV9	TGTGCCAGCAGCTCGCTGCGAGGGTCGGGTAGTAATTCACCCCTCCACTTT	CASSSLRGSGSNSPLHF
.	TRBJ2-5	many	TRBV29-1	TGCAGCGTTAGTTGGGCGGAAGAGACCCAGTACTTC	CSVSWAEETQYF
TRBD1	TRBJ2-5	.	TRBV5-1	TGCGCCAGCAGCTCAATGACAGGGCGCGAAGAGACCCAGTACTTC	CASSSMTGREETQYF
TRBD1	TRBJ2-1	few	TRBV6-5	TGTGCCAGCAGCAGGACAGGGAGTGAGCAGTTCTTC	CASSRTGSEQFF